This T cell receptor (beta chain) is from a study of blood T cell repertoires in COVID-19. Method: immunoSEQ multiplex PCR; TCRdb's copy keeps in-frame clones and lacks some. Of 50,000 to 65,000 clones listed, over 75% are singletons. This clone was seen a single time. Germline V gives CDR1 SEHNR, CDR2 FQNEAQ (reference sequence). Trimming cost V 1 base and J 1 base, with 5 bases left between them. This CDR3 contains 13 residues. This sequence was found in a man aged 65 to 85 with acute or convalescent COVID-19. Source material: peripheral blood. The chain uses TRBV7-9 and TRBJ2-7; D is perhaps TRBD2 (5 bases). CDR3 in amino acids: CASSLGESYEQYF. CDR3 nucleotide sequence: TGTGCCAGCAGCTTAGGGGAGTCCTACGAGCAGTACTTC.